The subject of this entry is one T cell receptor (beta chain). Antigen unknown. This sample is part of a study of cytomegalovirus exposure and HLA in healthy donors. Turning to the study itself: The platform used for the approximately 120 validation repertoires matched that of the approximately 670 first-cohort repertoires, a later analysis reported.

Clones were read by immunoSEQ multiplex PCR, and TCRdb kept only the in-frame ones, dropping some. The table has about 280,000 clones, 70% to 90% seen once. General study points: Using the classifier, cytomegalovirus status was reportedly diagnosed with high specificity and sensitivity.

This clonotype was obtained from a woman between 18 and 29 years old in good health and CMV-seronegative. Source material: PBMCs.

CDR3 sequence (DNA): TGTGCCACACGACAGGGGTATAGCAATCAGCCCCAGCATTTT. Protein product: CATRQGYSNQPQHF. The chain links TRBV28 to TRBJ1-5; 8 nucleotides agree with TRBD1. Trimming took 10 bases from V and 0 from J; bases not matched to a gene: 5. CDR3 length equals 14 residues. Germline CDR1 is MDHEN and CDR2 is SYDVKM. Complete variable domain (other parts from reference TRBV28 and TRBJ1-5): DVKVTQSSRYLVKRTGEKVFLECVQDMDHENMFWYRQDPGLGLRLIYFSYDVKMKEKGDIPEGYSVSREKKERFSLILESASTNQTSMYLCATRQGYSNQPQHFGDGTRLSIL.